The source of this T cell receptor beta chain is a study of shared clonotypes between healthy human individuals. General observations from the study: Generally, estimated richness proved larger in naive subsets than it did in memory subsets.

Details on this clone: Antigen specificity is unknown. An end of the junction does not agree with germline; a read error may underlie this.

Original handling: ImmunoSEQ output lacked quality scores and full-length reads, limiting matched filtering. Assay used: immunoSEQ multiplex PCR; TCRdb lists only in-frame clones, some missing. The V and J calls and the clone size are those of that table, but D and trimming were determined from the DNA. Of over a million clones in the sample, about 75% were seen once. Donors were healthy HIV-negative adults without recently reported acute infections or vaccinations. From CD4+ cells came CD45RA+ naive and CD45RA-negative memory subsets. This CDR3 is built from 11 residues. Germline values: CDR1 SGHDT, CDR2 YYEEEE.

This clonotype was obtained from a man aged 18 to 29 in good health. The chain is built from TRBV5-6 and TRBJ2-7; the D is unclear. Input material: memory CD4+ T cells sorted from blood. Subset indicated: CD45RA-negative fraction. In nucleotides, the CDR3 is TGTGCCAGCAAGAATAACTACGGGCAGTACTTC. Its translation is CASKNNYGQYF.